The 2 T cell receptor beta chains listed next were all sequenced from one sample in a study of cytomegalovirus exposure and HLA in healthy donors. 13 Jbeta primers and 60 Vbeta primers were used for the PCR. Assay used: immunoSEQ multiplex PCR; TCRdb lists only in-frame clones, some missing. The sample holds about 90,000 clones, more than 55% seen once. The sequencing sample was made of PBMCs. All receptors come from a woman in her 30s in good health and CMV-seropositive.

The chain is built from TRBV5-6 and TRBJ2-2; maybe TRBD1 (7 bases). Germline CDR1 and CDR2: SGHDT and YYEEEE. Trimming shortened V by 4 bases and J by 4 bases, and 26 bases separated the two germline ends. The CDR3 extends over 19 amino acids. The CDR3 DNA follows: TGTGCCAGCAGCGGAGCCGGACAGGTTAAGGGGGGTGCCACCGGGGAGCTGTTTTTT. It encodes CASSGAGQVKGGATGELFF.

The CDR3 nucleotides read TGTGCCAGTTCCGGGACTAGCGGGGGGGTAGGACGCACCGGGGAGCTGTTTTTT. As protein: CASSGTSGGVGRTGELFF. This chain uses TRBV2 with TRBJ2-2; 16 positions agree with TRBD2. With 9 bases clipped from V and 4 bases from J, the junction kept 11 bases outside the gene matches. In germline, CDR1 is SNHLY, CDR2 FYNNEI. The CDR3 contains 18 residues.